This TCR beta chain is from a study of blood T cell repertoires in COVID-19. About the study: Both acute and convalescent COVID-19 samples were obtained from the United States, Italy and Spain. PBMCs, B-cell-depleted T cells, or T cells were the source of the cDNA or gDNA that made up the material.

Germline V gene lookup returns CDR1 MNHEY and CDR2 SVGAGI. V lost 6 bases, J lost 8 bases, and 11 bases stayed unmatched. The CDR3 is made up of 15 amino acids. It was during active infection that Seattle patients were enrolled and then longitudinally followed. In the original processing: Estimated nucleated cell counts came from reference gene primer amplification. Sequencing was performed with immunoSEQ multiplex PCR; in TCRdb, only in-frame clones are kept and a portion is missing. The V and J calls and clone size come from that table; D and trimming were worked out from the DNA. The sample carries some 330,000 clones, over 85% recorded once.

J is TRBJ1-2 and V is TRBV6-5; 11 nucleotides agree with TRBD1. The receptor was derived from a woman younger than 45 with COVID-19, enrolled during active disease. The sequenced material came from peripheral blood. In DNA form, the CDR3 reads TGTGCCAGCAGCCGAACGGGACAGGGGGGACACGGCTACACCTTC. Amino acids: CASSRTGQGGHGYTF.